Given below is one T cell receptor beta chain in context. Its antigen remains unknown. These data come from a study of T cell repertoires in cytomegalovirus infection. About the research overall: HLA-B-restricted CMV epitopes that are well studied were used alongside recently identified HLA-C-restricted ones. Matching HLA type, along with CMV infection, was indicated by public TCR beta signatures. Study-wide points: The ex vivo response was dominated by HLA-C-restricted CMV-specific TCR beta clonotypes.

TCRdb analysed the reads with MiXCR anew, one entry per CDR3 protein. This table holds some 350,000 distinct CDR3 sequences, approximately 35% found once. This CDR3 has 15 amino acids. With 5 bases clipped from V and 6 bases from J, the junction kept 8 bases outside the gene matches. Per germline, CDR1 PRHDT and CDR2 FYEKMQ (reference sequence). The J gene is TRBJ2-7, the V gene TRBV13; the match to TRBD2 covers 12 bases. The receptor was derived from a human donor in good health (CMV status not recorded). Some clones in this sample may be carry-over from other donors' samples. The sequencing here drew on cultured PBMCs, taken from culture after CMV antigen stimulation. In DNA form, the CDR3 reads TGTGCCAGCAGCGCCTCGGGACTAGCGGGTCGCGAGCAGTACGTC. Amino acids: CASSASGLAGREQYV.